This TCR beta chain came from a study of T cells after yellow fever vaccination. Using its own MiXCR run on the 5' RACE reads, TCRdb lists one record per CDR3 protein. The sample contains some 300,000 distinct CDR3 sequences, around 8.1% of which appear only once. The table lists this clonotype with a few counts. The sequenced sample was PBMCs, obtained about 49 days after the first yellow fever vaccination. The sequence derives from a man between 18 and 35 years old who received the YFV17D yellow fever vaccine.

DNA for the CDR3: TGTGCCAGCAGGGGACGGAGTAATGAAAAACTGTTTTTT. Protein product: CASRGRSNEKLFF. The genes are TRBV6-6 and TRBJ1-4; TRBD1 might be the D (5 bases). Looked up from germline, CDR1 is MNHNY and CDR2 is SVGAGI (reference sequence). The CDR3 runs to 13 residues. Trimming stripped 6 bases from V and 4 bases from J, with 9 bases between.